This TCR beta chain emerged from a study of cytomegalovirus exposure and HLA in healthy donors. General study points: TCR beta sequences reportedly predicted most subjects' HLA-A and HLA-B alleles accurately. The study put some 160 TCR beta chains on its list as cytomegalovirus-associated.

This CDR3 region has 15 residues. The V and J ends lost 5 bases and 0 bases, in that order; junction bases with no gene match: 4. Germline V gene data show CDR1 as MNHNY and CDR2 as SVGAGI (reference sequence). PCR used 60 Vbeta primers and 13 Jbeta primers. TCRdb's copy holds only in-frame clones and misses some; the assay was immunoSEQ multiplex PCR. The sample shows about 170,000 clones, 82% of them seen only once. Worth noting for this clone: Its antigen is as yet unknown.

The chain has TRBV6-6 and TRBJ2-3; 8 bases match TRBD2. Material: PBMCs. The clonotype originates from a male donor in good health and CMV-seronegative. CDR3 sequence: CASSRASGSTDTQYF. CDR3 in DNA: TGTGCCAGCAGTCGGGCTAGCGGGAGCACAGATACGCAGTATTTT.